Below are 28 T cell receptor beta chains sequenced from a single sample in a study of CD8 T cells in Susac syndrome (dated by TCRdb to the late 2010s). To prepare the library, the immunoSEQ multiplex PCR assay was applied. RNA was extracted with the RNeasy kit and about 0.45 to 1 ug was reverse transcribed using random hexamers. The public reads were quality trimmed at Q25 with fastp and then assembled into clones with MiXCR by TCRdb, keeping productive beta chains. Every distinct CDR3 protein forms one entry, paired with its most common genes and DNA. The sample table contains 160,000 or so distinct CDR3 sequences; only one count was recorded for about 93% of them. Approximately 0.14% of the sample is held by the ten biggest clonotypes. The specimen sequenced was CD4+ T cells from PBMCs. These TCRs come from a human donor in good health.

This clonotype has more than one count but fewer than ten. J is TRBJ2-7 and V is TRBV27; maybe TRBD1 (5 bases). CDR3 size: 14 residues. Germline V gene lookup returns CDR1 MNHEY and CDR2 SMNVEV (reference sequence). Trimming shortened V by 4 bases and J by 0 bases, and 10 bases separated the two germline ends. CDR3 coding DNA: TGTGCCAGCAGTTCAGGGTTCCCCTCCTACGAGCAGTACTTC. Its protein product is CASSSGFPSYEQYF.

To note about this clonotype: The final CDR3 position lacks the conserved phenylalanine or tryptophan, pointing to a likely read error. The rearrangement uses TRBV19 and TRBJ2-7, with 9 positions matching TRBD2. After removal of 4 bases from V and 6 bases from J, the junction contained 7 bases not matched to a gene. The CDR3 is made up of 14 amino acids. The germline V gene encodes CDR1 LNHDA and CDR2 SQIVND (reference sequence). CDR3 sequence reads: CASSKPGLATEQYS. DNA for the CDR3: TGTGCCAGTAGTAAGCCGGGACTAGCCACCGAGCAGTACTCC.

The CDR3 bases are TGTGCCACCAGCAGAGATAGAGGACGAAACTATGGCTACACCTTC. It specifies CATSRDRGRNYGYTF. The chain recombines TRBV15 with TRBJ1-2; D remains unclear. Trimming removed 0 bases at V and 2 bases at J, with 10 bases between. This CDR3 is built from 15 residues. Germline V lookup: CDR1 LNHNV, CDR2 YYDKDF (reference sequence).

In its sample, this clonotype was seen once. The chain is built from TRBV3-1 and TRBJ2-1, with 10 bases that match TRBD2. Trimming took 2 bases from V and 4 from J; bases not matched to a gene: 2. The CDR3 is made up of 15 amino acids. Looked up from germline, CDR1 is LGHDT and CDR2 is YNNKEL (reference sequence). The CDR3 region has the DNA TGTGCCAGCAGCCAATTTAGCGGGGGGTACAATGAGCAGTTCTTC. The encoded protein is CASSQFSGGYNEQFF.

A single count supports this clonotype. The CDR3 protein is CATQTNEGLIGNIQYF. CDR3 coding DNA: TGTGCCACCCAAACCAACGAGGGCTTAATTGGAAACATTCAGTACTTC. This chain joins TRBV19 and TRBJ2-4, with D possibly being TRBD2 (5 bases). Trimming cost V 10 bases and J 6 bases, with 25 bases left between them. CDR3 length: 16 residues. The germline gives CDR1 LNHDA, CDR2 SQIVND (reference sequence).

The chain has TRBV3-1 and TRBJ2-7; TRBD2 matches 8 bases. Germline-derived CDR1 and CDR2 are LGHDT and YNNKEL (reference sequence). CDR3 length equals 13 residues. The J segment lost 9 bases and the V segment lost 3 bases, leaving 7 bases of the junction unmatched. This CDR3 reads CASSQPSGRGQYF. In nucleotides, the CDR3 is TGTGCCAGCAGCCAGCCTAGCGGGCGGGGGCAGTACTTC.

This chain uses TRBV6-6 with TRBJ1-2; possibly TRBD1 for D (5 bases). Germline-derived CDR1 and CDR2 are MNHNY and SVGAGI (reference sequence). The CDR3 extends over 15 amino acids. The V end was cut by 2 bases, the J end by 4 bases, with 14 bases between. The CDR3, as DNA: TGTGCCAGCAGTTACAAGGGGTCGGATCCCTATGGCTACACCTTC. It translates to CASSYKGSDPYGYTF.

V and J are TRBV19 and TRBJ1-1; D is ambiguous. This CDR3 comprises 14 residues. The ends were cut back, 6 bases at V and 4 bases at J, with 15 bases in the middle. CDR1 and CDR2 from the germline V gene are LNHDA and SQIVND (reference sequence). CDR3 DNA sequence: TGTGCCAGTAGAGCAGAGGTTCTGGGCACTGAAGCTTTCTTT. It yields the protein CASRAEVLGTEAFF.

The chain carries TRBV27 and TRBJ1-5; D uncertain. The CDR3 covers 15 residues. The V gene lost 7 bases and the J gene lost 2 bases, with 15 bases spanning the gap. CDR1 MNHEY and CDR2 SMNVEV come from the germline V gene (reference sequence). The chain's CDR3 is CASTAWGDGNQPQHF. In DNA, the CDR3 is TGTGCCAGCACCGCCTGGGGTGATGGCAATCAGCCCCAGCATTTT.

The rearrangement joins TRBV12-3 or TRBV12-4 to TRBJ2-2; perhaps TRBD1 as D (5 bases). V was trimmed by 5 bases and J by 3 bases, leaving 10 bases between them. The CDR3 loop spans 14 amino acids. The CDR3 sequence is CASSRQSYTGELFF. CDR3 sequence (DNA): TGTGCCAGCAGTCGACAGTCATACACCGGGGAGCTGTTTTTT.

Only a few counts were recorded for this clonotype. The chain is built from TRBV18 and TRBJ2-1; D is undetermined. The CDR3 is 11 amino acids. The V end lost 4 bases, the J end lost 7 bases, and 5 bases lay between the germline ends. Germline CDR1 KGHSH, CDR2 LQKENI. CDR3: CASSRDNEQFF. CDR3 sequence (DNA): TGTGCCAGCTCACGGGATAATGAGCAGTTCTTC.

This clonotype was recorded only once. This chain connects TRBV10-3 to TRBJ1-1, with a possible D match to TRBD1 (5 bases). CDR1 is ENHRY, CDR2 SYGVKD, per germline. Between the trimmed V and J ends, which lost 6 bases and 8 bases, there was a span of 19 bases. The CDR3 is made up of 14 amino acids. The CDR3 DNA reads TGTGCCATCAGGTGGGACGCCCAAGGGGTAGAAGCTTTCTTT. Translation: CAIRWDAQGVEAFF.

This rearrangement joins TRBV6-5 to TRBJ2-2, with D tentatively TRBD1 or TRBD2 (5 bases each). The CDR3 spans 13 residues. Germline V gene lookup returns CDR1 MNHEY and CDR2 SVGAGI. Trimming cost V 7 bases and J 2 bases, with 8 bases left between them. The CDR3 loop is CASTGPNTGELFF. CDR3 bases: TGTGCCAGCACGGGACCTAACACCGGGGAGCTGTTTTTT.

The chain uses TRBV27 and TRBJ1-5; no clear D. Trimming cost V 3 bases and J 7 bases, with 10 bases left between them. The germline V gene has CDR1 MNHEY and CDR2 SMNVEV (reference sequence). The CDR3 has 13 amino acids. As DNA, the CDR3 is TGTGCCAGCAGTTTCCTCCCGAGGCAGCCCCAGCATTTT. Translating gives CASSFLPRQPQHF.

V is TRBV9 and J is TRBJ2-1, with 8 bases lining up with TRBD2. The CDR3 is made up of 17 amino acids. CDR1 is SGDLS and CDR2 is YYNGEE in the germline V gene. The trim removed 3 bases at V and 0 bases at J, leaving 8 bases unmatched. The CDR3 DNA follows: TGTGCCAGCAGCGGGCCCCCGGGGGGGAGCTCCTACAATGAGCAGTTCTTC. Translating gives CASSGPPGGSSYNEQFF.

This chain connects TRBV14 to TRBJ1-5; the D is unclear. The CDR3 length is 13 residues. Germline V lookup: CDR1 SGHDN, CDR2 FVKESK. The germline V and J ends were trimmed by 5 bases and 0 bases, with 5 bases remaining between them. The DNA of the CDR3 is TGTGCCAGCAGCTGGACTAGCAATCAGCCCCAGCATTTT. It specifies CASSWTSNQPQHF.

A word on this clonotype: The junction shows a germline mismatch at one end, possibly a read error. The J gene is TRBJ1-1, the V gene TRBV14, with no clear D. The CDR3 extends over 13 amino acids. Germline assignment: CDR1 SGHDN and CDR2 FVKESK. The DNA of the CDR3 is TGTGCCAGCAGCCCAAAGTCGAGTATCGAAGTTTTCTTT. Amino acid sequence: CASSPKSSIEVFF.

The V call is TRBV12-3 or TRBV12-4, the J call TRBJ2-7; maybe TRBD2 (6 bases). The CDR3 runs to 14 residues. The V and J ends lost 3 bases and 0 bases respectively, with 9 bases between them. In DNA form, the CDR3 reads TGTGCCAGCAGTTTGGGACTCCACTCCTACGAGCAGTACTTC. Protein: CASSLGLHSYEQYF.

V gene TRBV12-3 or TRBV12-4 combines with J gene TRBJ2-7; D is undetermined. V lost 4 bases and J 3 bases, leaving 7 bases between the germline ends. CDR3 length: 12 amino acids. In nucleotides, the CDR3 is TGTGCCAGCAGTTCCGAGATCTACGAGCAGTACTTC. Translation gives CASSSEIYEQYF.

This clonotype was seen just once. The rearrangement links TRBV7-2 to TRBJ1-3; D uncertain. This CDR3 is built from 14 residues. The V gene's germline CDR1 is SGHTA and CDR2 FQGNSA. Trimming left V 3 bases short and J 1 base short, with 7 bases between. CDR3 in DNA: TGTGCCAGCAGCTTTAAGCCGTCTGGAAACACCATATATTTT. This encodes CASSFKPSGNTIYF. Drawing the rest from reference TRBV7-2 and TRBJ1-3, the complete variable domain is GAGVSQSPSNKVTEKGKDVELRCDPISGHTALYWYRQSLGQGLEFLIYFQGNSAPDKSGLPSDRFSAERTGGSVSTLTIQRTQQEDSAVYLCASSFKPSGNTIYFGEGSWLTVV.

The rearrangement joins TRBV6-2 or TRBV6-3 to TRBJ1-2, with D unresolved. The V gene's germline CDR1 is MNHEY and CDR2 SVGEGT. Trimming stripped 7 bases from V and 7 bases from J, with 13 bases between. The CDR3 totals 12 residues. The CDR3 sequence is CASTQSPLGYTF. CDR3 DNA sequence: TGTGCCAGCACTCAGAGCCCCCTTGGCTACACCTTC.

The CDR3, as DNA: TGTGCCAGCAGTGAACCAACAGGGTCCTATGGCTACACCTTC. This gives the protein CASSEPTGSYGYTF. This sequence joins TRBV25-1 and TRBJ1-2, with D perhaps matching TRBD1 (6 bases). Germline loops: CDR1 MGHDK, CDR2 SYGVNS. CDR3 size: 14 residues. V was clipped by 2 bases and J by 4 bases, with 11 bases between them.

This chain links TRBV20-1 with TRBJ1-5; D possibly corresponds to TRBD1 (6 bases). CDR1 DFQATT and CDR2 SNEGSKA come from the germline V gene (reference sequence). The CDR3 spans 13 residues. V was shortened by 5 bases and J by 4 bases, with 12 bases between the two germline ends. CDR3: CSAQEGGNQPQHF. CDR3 nucleotide sequence: TGCAGTGCTCAAGAGGGGGGAAATCAGCCCCAGCATTTT.

The chain joins TRBV6-1 to TRBJ2-5, with 7 positions matching TRBD2. CDR3 length equals 13 residues. Germline V gives CDR1 MNHNS, CDR2 SASEGT. V lost 6 bases to trimming and J lost 5 bases; unmatched junction nucleotides: 6. The CDR3 sequence: CASRGAGYETQYF. DNA of the CDR3: TGTGCCAGCAGGGGAGCGGGGTATGAGACCCAGTACTTC.

The DNA of the CDR3 is TGTGCCAGCAGCCCCCCGGATAGCGGGGGGGCGGAGGAGACCCAGTACTTC. Translating gives CASSPPDSGGAEETQYF. The chain is built from TRBV3-1 and TRBJ2-5; 11 bases align to TRBD2. Germline CDR1 reads LGHDT; CDR2 reads YNNKEL (reference sequence). The CDR3 length is 17 residues. With 4 bases clipped from V and 5 bases from J, the junction kept 12 bases outside the gene matches.

The rearrangement joins TRBV2 to TRBJ2-1; tentative D call: TRBD2 (6 bases). CDR1 is SNHLY, CDR2 FYNNEI, per germline. The length of the CDR3 is 11 residues. The V gene lost 3 bases and the J gene lost 15 bases, with 12 bases spanning the gap. This chain's CDR3 is CASSDSPSAFF. For the CDR3, the DNA is TGTGCCAGCAGTGATTCCCCTAGCGCGTTCTTC.

V usage is TRBV4-2 and J usage is TRBJ1-1; TRBD1 agrees at 8 bases. CDR1 and CDR2 from the germline V gene are LGHNA and YNFKEQ. The CDR3 spans 15 residues. J gave up 2 bases and V 0 bases, and 2 bases lay outside the gene matches. The CDR3 is CASSQDGQGNTEAFF. In nucleotides, the CDR3 is TGTGCCAGCAGCCAAGACGGACAGGGAAACACTGAAGCTTTCTTT.

The J gene is TRBJ1-1, the V gene TRBV6-4, with a possible D match to TRBD1 (6 bases). Trimming left V 3 bases short and J 5 bases short, with 10 bases between. This CDR3 has 13 residues. Germline loops: CDR1 MRHNA, CDR2 SNTAGT. The CDR3 DNA follows: TGTGCCAGCAGTGAGAGGGGGTTGACTGAAGCTTTCTTT. Translating it yields CASSERGLTEAFF.